Given below is one T cell receptor (beta chain) in context. These data belong to a study of shared clonotypes between healthy human individuals. Profiling relied on immunoSEQ multiplex PCR, and the TCRdb table lists in-frame clones only, not all of them. The sample holds over a million clones; roughly 96% are singletons and the top ten take roughly 1.1%. The CDR3 consists of 15 residues. Trimming took 5 bases from V and 0 from J, leaving 13 bases between them. Germline V gene lookup returns CDR1 SEHNR and CDR2 FQNEAQ (reference sequence). Sequencing input: naive CD4+ T cells sorted from blood. Subset here: CD45RA+ positively selected. V usage is TRBV7-9 and J usage is TRBJ1-2; D is unresolved. The receptor was derived from a man aged 30-40 years in good health. CDR3 residues: CASSELDQTNYGYTF. The CDR3 DNA reads TGTGCCAGCAGCGAGTTGGATCAGACTAACTATGGCTACACCTTC.